Below, one T cell receptor (beta chain) is given with its context. Generated by immunoSEQ multiplex PCR, the TCRdb table keeps only in-frame clones and is missing some. The profile shows approximately 52,000 clones, around 84% of them singletons. These data originate in a study of technical replicates of blood from a handful of donors. Trimming at V came to 4 bases and at J to 2 bases, leaving 6 bases not matched to a gene. The CDR3 sequence is 15 residues long. This chain connects TRBV23-1 to TRBJ2-3; TRBD1 matches 7 bases. TRBV23-1 is designated an ORF whose function remains uncertain. The origin of this receptor is a human donor in good health. Some clones in this sample may be carry-over from other donors' samples. Sequencing used PBMCs. CDR3 loop: CASSPWTGPTDTQYF. CDR3 bases: TGCGCCAGCAGTCCTTGGACAGGCCCCACAGATACGCAGTATTTT.